This T cell receptor (beta chain) was recovered during a study of CD4 T cells in relation to SARS-CoV-2 and coronaviruses. Study-level background: The HLA restriction of the shared crossreactive spike epitopes was mapped.

The CDR3 length is 15 residues. V shed 3 bases and J 3 bases; nucleotides not matched to a gene: 5. Germline V gives CDR1 ENHRY, CDR2 SYGVKD. The unexposed donors gave CD4+ T cells in about 2010-2019, prior to COVID-19. After roughly ten days of culture, CD4+ T cells were isolated. On this clone itself: Its antigen is as yet unknown.

The repertoire was sequenced with immunoSEQ multiplex PCR; TCRdb's copy has only in-frame clones and lacks some. The sample lists more than 20,000 clones; under 70% were seen once. The clonotype comes from a human donor in good health. The chain couples TRBV10-3 to TRBJ2-7; 10 positions agree with TRBD1. Sequencing was done on a sample of CD4+ T cells from PBMCs, cultured in vitro. CDR3 loop: CAISDETGGGYEQYF. CDR3 DNA: TGTGCCATCAGTGACGAGACAGGGGGCGGCTACGAGCAGTACTTC.